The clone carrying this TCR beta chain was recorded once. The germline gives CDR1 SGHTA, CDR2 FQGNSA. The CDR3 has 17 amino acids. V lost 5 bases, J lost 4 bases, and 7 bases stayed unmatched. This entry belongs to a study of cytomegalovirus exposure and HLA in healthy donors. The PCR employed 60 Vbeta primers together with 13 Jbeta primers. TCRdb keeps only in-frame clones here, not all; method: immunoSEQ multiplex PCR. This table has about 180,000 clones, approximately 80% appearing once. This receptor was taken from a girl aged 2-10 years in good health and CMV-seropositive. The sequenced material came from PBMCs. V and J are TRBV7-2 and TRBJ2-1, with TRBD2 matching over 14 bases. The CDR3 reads CASSPRLAGGIYNEQFF. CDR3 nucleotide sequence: TGTGCCAGCAGCCCCAGACTAGCGGGAGGGATATACAATGAGCAGTTCTTC. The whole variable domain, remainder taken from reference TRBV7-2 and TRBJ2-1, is GAGVSQSPSNKVTEKGKDVELRCDPISGHTALYWYRQSLGQGLEFLIYFQGNSAPDKSGLPSDRFSAERTGGSVSTLTIQRTQQEDSAVYLCASSPRLAGGIYNEQFFGPGTRLTVL.